This T cell receptor beta chain comes out of a study of beta chain features in type 1 diabetes. Whole-study findings and limits: TCRB rearrangement may or may not be influenced by HLA type; here this remained unresolved.

Investigators reverse transcribed all isolated RNA, so they sequenced expressed TCRB transcripts. Data came from immunoSEQ multiplex PCR; TCRdb stores just in-frame clones and leaves some out. Altogether about 360,000 clones are present, roughly 13% being singletons, with the ten largest covering around 0.02%. This clone was detected a few times. Its antigen is undetermined. Post-sort purity exceeded 95% for all sorted populations. This CDR3 has 15 amino acids. Germline V gene lookup returns CDR1 SGHAT and CDR2 FQDESV (reference sequence). V was shortened by 5 bases and J by 8 bases, with 20 bases between the two germline ends.

This sequence originates from a man aged 18 to 30 in good health. The material sequenced was naive CD4+ T cells from blood. This chain joins TRBV11-1 and TRBJ2-3; D possibly corresponds to TRBD2 (6 bases). The DNA of the CDR3 is TGTGCCAGCAGCGGAGGCGGGACCAGAAGGGTTACGCAGTATTTT. This codes for CASSGGGTRRVTQYF.